The TCR beta chain described here comes from a study of blood T cell repertoires in COVID-19. Study at large: The United States, Italy and Spain provided the acute and convalescent COVID-19 samples. The cDNA or gDNA used as material had been derived from T cells, B-cell-depleted T cells, or PBMCs.

Germline assignment: CDR1 SEHNR and CDR2 FQNEAQ (reference sequence). The junction had 5 bases not matched to a gene; V was cut back by 1 base and J by 5 bases. The CDR3 covers 14 residues. The authors' processing: Estimates of nucleated cell counts were drawn from the amplification of reference gene primers. Clones were sequenced by immunoSEQ multiplex PCR, and TCRdb holds only the in-frame ones, with some missing. For V, J and clone size, that table is used; D and trimming come from the DNA. The sample lists about 76,000 clones; about 87% were seen once. V usage is TRBV7-9 and J usage is TRBJ2-7; 7 nucleotides align to TRBD1. This clonotype was obtained from a man aged 50 to 59 with active COVID-19. The sample comprised peripheral blood. CDR3 in amino acids: CASSLERGRHEQYF. The DNA for the CDR3 is TGTGCCAGCAGCTTAGAAAGGGGGCGGCACGAGCAGTACTTC.